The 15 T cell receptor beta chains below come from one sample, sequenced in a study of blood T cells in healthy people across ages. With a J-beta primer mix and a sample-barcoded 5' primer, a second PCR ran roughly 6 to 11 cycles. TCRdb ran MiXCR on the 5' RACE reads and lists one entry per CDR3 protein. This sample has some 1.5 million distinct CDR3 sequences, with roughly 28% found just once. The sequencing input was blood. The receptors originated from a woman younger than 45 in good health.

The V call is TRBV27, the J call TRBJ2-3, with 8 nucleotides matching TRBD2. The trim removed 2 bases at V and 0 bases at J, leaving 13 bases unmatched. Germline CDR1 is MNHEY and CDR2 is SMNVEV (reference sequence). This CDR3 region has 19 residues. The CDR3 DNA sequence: TGTGCCAGCAGTTTACGTGTTGTGTCTAGCGGGTTGAGCACAGATACGCAGTATTTT. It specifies CASSLRVVSSGLSTDTQYF.

CDR3 protein: CASSRLADLQETQYF. The DNA for the CDR3 is TGTGCCAGCAGTCGACTAGCGGACCTCCAAGAGACCCAGTACTTC. V usage is TRBV12-3 or TRBV12-4 and J usage is TRBJ2-5; 9 nucleotides agree with TRBD2. The ends lost 5 bases at V and 1 base at J; junction bases unmatched: 5. The CDR3 loop spans 15 amino acids.

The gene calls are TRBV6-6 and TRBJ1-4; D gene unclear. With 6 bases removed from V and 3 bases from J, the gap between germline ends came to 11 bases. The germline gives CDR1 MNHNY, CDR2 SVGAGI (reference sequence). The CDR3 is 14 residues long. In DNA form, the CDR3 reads TGTGCCAGCAGCGGGGAAAAGGCTAATGAAAAACTGTTTTTT. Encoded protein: CASSGEKANEKLFF.

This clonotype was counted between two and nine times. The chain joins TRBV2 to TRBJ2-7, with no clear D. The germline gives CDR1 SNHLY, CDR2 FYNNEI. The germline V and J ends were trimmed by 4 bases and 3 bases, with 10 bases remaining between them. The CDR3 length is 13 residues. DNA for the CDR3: TGTGCCAGCAGTGGTGGCCGCCGCTACGAGCAGTACTTC. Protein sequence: CASSGGRRYEQYF. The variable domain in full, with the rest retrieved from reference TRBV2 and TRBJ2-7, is EPEVTQTPSHQVTQMGQEVILRCVPISNHLYFYWYRQILGQKVEFLVSFYNNEISEKSEIFDDQFSVERPDGSNFTLKIRSTKLEDSAMYFCASSGGRRYEQYFGPGTRLTVT.

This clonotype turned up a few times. CDR3 region: CASTTRGKSGNSPLHF. CDR3 DNA sequence: TGTGCCAGCACCACCCGCGGGAAGTCGGGTAATTCACCCCTCCACTTT. This chain uses TRBV6-6 with TRBJ1-6, with D unresolved. The ends were cut back, 7 bases at V and 6 bases at J, with 19 bases in the middle. The CDR3 runs 16 residues. Germline CDR1 and CDR2: MNHNY and SVGAGI (reference sequence).

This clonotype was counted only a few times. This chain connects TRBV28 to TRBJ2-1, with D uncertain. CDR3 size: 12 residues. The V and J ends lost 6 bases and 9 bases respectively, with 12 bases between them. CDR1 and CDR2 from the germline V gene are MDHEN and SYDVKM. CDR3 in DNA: TGTGCCAGCAGCGACCCCTTGGGTGAGCAGTTCTTC. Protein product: CASSDPLGEQFF.

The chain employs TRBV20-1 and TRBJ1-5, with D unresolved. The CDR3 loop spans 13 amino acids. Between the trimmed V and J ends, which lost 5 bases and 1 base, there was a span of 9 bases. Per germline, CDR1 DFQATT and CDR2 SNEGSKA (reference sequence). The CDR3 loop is CSAGQLSNQPQHF. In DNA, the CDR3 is TGCAGTGCTGGGCAGTTGAGCAATCAGCCCCAGCATTTT.

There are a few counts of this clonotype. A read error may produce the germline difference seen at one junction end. CDR3 DNA sequence: TGCAACGTTGAGACGGGACAGGGGACAGATACGCAGTATTTT. This codes for CNVETGQGTDTQYF. The chain joins TRBV29-1 to TRBJ2-3, with 10 bases fitting TRBD1. The CDR3 runs 14 residues. Germline loops: CDR1 SQVTM, CDR2 ANQGSEA.

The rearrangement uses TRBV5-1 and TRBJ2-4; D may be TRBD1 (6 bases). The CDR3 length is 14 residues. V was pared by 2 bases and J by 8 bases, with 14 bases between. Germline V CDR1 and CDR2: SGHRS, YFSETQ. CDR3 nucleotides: TGCGCCAGCAGCTTTATAGGGGGTGGAGACATTCAGTACTTC. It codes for CASSFIGGGDIQYF.

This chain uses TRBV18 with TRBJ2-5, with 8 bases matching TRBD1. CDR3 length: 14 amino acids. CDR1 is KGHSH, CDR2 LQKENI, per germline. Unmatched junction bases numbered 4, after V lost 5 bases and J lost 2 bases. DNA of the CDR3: TGTGCCAGCTCAGGGGGACAGGAGCAAGAGACCCAGTACTTC. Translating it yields CASSGGQEQETQYF.

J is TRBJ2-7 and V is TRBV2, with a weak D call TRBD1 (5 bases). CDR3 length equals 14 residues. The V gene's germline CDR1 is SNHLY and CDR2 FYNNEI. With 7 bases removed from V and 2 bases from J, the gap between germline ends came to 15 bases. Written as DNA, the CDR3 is TGTGCCAGCAAAAGGGAACAGGACCCCTACGAGCAGTACTTC. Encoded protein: CASKREQDPYEQYF.

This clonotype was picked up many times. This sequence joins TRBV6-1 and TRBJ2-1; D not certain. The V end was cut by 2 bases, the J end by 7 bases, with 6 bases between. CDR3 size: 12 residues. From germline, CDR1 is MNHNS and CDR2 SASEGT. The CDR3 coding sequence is TGTGCCAGCAGTGAACTCGGTAATGAGCAGTTCTTC. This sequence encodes CASSELGNEQFF.

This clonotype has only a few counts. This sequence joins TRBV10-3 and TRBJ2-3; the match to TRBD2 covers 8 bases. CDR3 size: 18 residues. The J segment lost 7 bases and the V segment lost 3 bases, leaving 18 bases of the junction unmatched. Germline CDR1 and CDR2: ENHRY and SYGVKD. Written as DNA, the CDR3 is TGTGCCATCAGTGACCCCCTCAGAGCGGGAGTGTTAGGGAATACGCAGTATTTT. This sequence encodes CAISDPLRAGVLGNTQYF.

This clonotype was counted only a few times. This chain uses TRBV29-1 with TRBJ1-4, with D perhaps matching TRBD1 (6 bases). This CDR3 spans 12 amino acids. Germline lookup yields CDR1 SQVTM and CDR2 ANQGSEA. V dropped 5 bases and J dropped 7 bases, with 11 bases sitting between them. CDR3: CSVRGTGEKLFF. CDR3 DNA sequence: TGCAGCGTTAGGGGGACGGGTGAAAAACTGTTTTTT.

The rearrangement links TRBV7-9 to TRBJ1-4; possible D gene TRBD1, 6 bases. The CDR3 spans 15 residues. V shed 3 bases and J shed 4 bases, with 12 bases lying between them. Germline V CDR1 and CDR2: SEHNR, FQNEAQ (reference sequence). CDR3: CASSLNGQRNEKLFF. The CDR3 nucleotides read TGTGCCAGCAGCTTGAACGGACAGCGTAATGAAAAACTGTTTTTT.